The 3 T cell receptor beta chains listed next were all sequenced from one sample in a study of blood T cells in healthy people across ages. A second roughly 6 to 12 cycle PCR used barcoded and J-beta primers. MiXCR was run by TCRdb on the 5' RACE reads, yielding one entry per CDR3 protein. The table shows about 780,000 distinct CDR3 sequences, with around 50% occurring only once. The sequencing input was blood. These receptors were obtained from a man older than 75 in good health.

The chain joins TRBV11-3 to TRBJ2-3; the D is unclear. V shed 3 bases and J shed 3 bases, with 7 bases lying between them. The germline V gene encodes CDR1 SGHNT and CDR2 YENEEA. The CDR3 has 13 amino acids. DNA of the CDR3: TGTGCCAGCAGCTTGAGGTTTACAGATACGCAGTATTTT. Protein sequence: CASSLRFTDTQYF.

This clonotype was counted only a few times. The V and J genes are TRBV18 and TRBJ2-4; D might be TRBD1 or TRBD2, each matching 5 bases. The J call is doubtful: the DNA matches TRBJ2-7 better. The CDR3 has 13 amino acids. Per the germline V gene, CDR1 is KGHSH and CDR2 is LQKENI. In nucleotides, the CDR3 is TGTGCCAGCTCAACCGGGACCGCTGACGAGCAGTACTTC. Encoded protein: CASSTGTADEQYF.

DNA of the CDR3: TGTGCCAGCAGCCCGGGACTAGCGGGGGGAAGGAATACGCAGTATTTT. It encodes CASSPGLAGGRNTQYF. This chain uses TRBV14 with TRBJ2-3, with 15 nucleotides matching TRBD2. This CDR3 comprises 16 residues. Germline CDR1 reads SGHDN; CDR2 reads FVKESK. Trimming cost V 4 bases and J 7 bases; bases outside gene matches: 6.